This TCR beta chain appears in the sequencing data of a study of beta chain features in type 1 diabetes. Study overall: Healthy donors and patients had similar age, gender and cell yields.

The V gene's germline CDR1 is DFQATT and CDR2 SNEGSKA (reference sequence). The length of the CDR3 is 11 residues. The ends were cut back, 5 bases at V and 10 bases at J, with 12 bases in the middle. TCRB transcripts that were expressed got sequenced, as all of the isolated RNA had been reverse transcribed. The repertoire was sequenced with immunoSEQ multiplex PCR; TCRdb's copy has only in-frame clones and lacks some. In the table there are a few hundred thousand clones, over 25% of which are singletons. The sequenced sample consisted of naive CD4+ T cells from blood. The sequence was collected from a man in his late teens or twenties in good health. The genes are TRBV20-1 and TRBJ2-1; D not resolved. The CDR3 loop is CSAAYSGEQFF. The DNA of the CDR3 is TGCAGTGCTGCCTACAGTGGCGAGCAGTTCTTC.